One sample yielded the 8 T cell receptor beta chains listed below, sequenced in a study of monozygotic twins with inflammatory bowel disease. TCRdb reprocessed the 5' RACE reads; each CDR3 protein has one entry and no DNA is given. The listing records 150,000 to 200,000 distinct CDR3 sequences. Sequenced: blood. The receptors come from a human donor with ulcerative colitis or Crohn's disease, or a healthy co-twin of an affected twin (not recorded which).

This rearrangement joins TRBV5-1 to TRBJ2-7; the D call from TCRdb, TRBD2, cannot be confirmed without DNA. The CDR3 consists of 17 residues. The germline gives CDR1 SGHRS, CDR2 YFSETQ. The CDR3 protein is CASSLLPTSAHSYEQYF. Variable domain in full (rest from reference TRBV5-1 and TRBJ2-7): KAGVTQTPRYLIKTRGQQVTLSCSPISGHRSVSWYQQTPGQGLQFLFEYFSETQRNKGNFPGRFSGRQFSNSRSEMNVSTLELGDSALYLCASSLLPTSAHSYEQYFGPGTRLTVT.

The rearrangement uses TRBV27 and TRBJ2-7. This CDR3 is built from 12 residues. Germline V gene lookup returns CDR1 MNHEY and CDR2 SMNVEV (reference sequence). CDR3 amino acids: CATGLAAYEQYF.

V and J are TRBV20-1 and TRBJ2-7; TCRdb designates TRBD1, a call that cannot be tested without DNA. Germline CDR1 DFQATT, CDR2 SNEGSKA (reference sequence). The CDR3 length is 14 residues. CDR3 amino acids: CSARPLGVFYEQYF.

V and J are TRBV4-3 and TRBJ2-1; TCRdb selects TRBD2, and the lack of DNA leaves this call unchecked. The germline CDR1 and CDR2 sequences are LGHNA and YSLEER. The CDR3 contains 18 residues. The CDR3 sequence is CASSQEGTSGHSYNEQFF.

V usage is TRBV13 and J usage is TRBJ2-4. Germline V gene lookup returns CDR1 PRHDT and CDR2 FYEKMQ (reference sequence). This CDR3 is built from 14 residues. The CDR3 spells CASSLEEAKNIQYF.

The V call is TRBV28, the J call TRBJ2-2; the TCRdb D gene call, TRBD1, has no DNA to confirm it. Germline V CDR1 and CDR2: MDHEN, SYDVKM. The CDR3 is 14 residues long. The CDR3 is CASSLWGETGELFF.

The chain has TRBV6-1 and TRBJ2-3. The CDR3 is 16 amino acids. Per the germline V gene, CDR1 is MNHNS and CDR2 is SASEGT. CDR3 protein: CASSEGSRNALDTQYF.

The CDR3 region is CAAITGTGGGNTIYF. The J gene is TRBJ1-3, the V gene TRBV28; the TRBD1 assignment by TCRdb is unverifiable without DNA. The germline CDR1 and CDR2 sequences are MDHEN and SYDVKM. CDR3 length: 15 amino acids. The full variable domain, with the rest looked up from reference TRBV28 and TRBJ1-3, is DVKVTQSSRYLVKRTGEKVFLECVQDMDHENMFWYRQDPGLGLRLIYFSYDVKMKEKGDIPEGYSVSREKKERFSLILESASTNQTSMYLCAAITGTGGGNTIYFGEGSWLTVV.